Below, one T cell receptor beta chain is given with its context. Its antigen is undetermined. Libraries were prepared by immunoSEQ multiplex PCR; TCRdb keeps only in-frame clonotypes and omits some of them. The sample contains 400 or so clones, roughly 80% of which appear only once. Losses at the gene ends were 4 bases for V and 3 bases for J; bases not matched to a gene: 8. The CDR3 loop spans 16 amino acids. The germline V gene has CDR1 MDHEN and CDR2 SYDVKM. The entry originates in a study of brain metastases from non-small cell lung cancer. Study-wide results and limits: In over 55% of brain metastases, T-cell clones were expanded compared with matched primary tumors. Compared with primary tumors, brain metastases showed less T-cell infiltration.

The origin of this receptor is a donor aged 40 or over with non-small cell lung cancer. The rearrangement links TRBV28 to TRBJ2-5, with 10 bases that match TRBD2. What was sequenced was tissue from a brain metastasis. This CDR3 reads CASSWSSGLAEETQYF. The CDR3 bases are TGTGCCAGCAGTTGGTCGAGCGGACTAGCGGAAGAGACCCAGTACTTC.